This passage covers 12 T cell receptor beta chains from one sample sequenced in a study of identical twins (dated by TCRdb to about 2016). Library preparation employed 5' RACE. Sequencing was performed on an Illumina HiSeq 2000. The raw public reads went through TCRdb reprocessing: fastp at Q25, MiXCR clone calling, in-frame beta chains kept. Identical CDR3 protein sequences are pooled into one entry, listed with their most common genes and DNA. A total of about 460,000 distinct CDR3 sequences appear in this sample, 12% to 15% of them only once. The ten largest clones capture 0.5% to 0.65% of the sample. This sample was also put to use in a study of yellow fever vaccine responses in identical twins.

What was sequenced was CD4+ T cells sorted from blood. These receptors were collected from a woman aged 18-30 years in good health.

V gene TRBV13 combines with J gene TRBJ2-1; D possibly corresponds to TRBD2 (6 bases). V was cut by 5 bases and J by 3 bases, with 17 bases left in between. Germline assignment: CDR1 PRHDT and CDR2 FYEKMQ (reference sequence). The CDR3 loop spans 16 amino acids. In DNA, the CDR3 is TGTGCCAGCAGCCGAGCCGGGGGTCCCCACTACAATGAGCAGTTCTTC. It codes for CASSRAGGPHYNEQFF.

The chain links TRBV25-1 to TRBJ2-5; D is uncertain. V gave up 4 bases and J gave up 0 bases, with 6 bases separating them. From germline, CDR1 is MGHDK and CDR2 SYGVNS. The CDR3 has 13 amino acids. The CDR3 DNA reads TGTGCCAGCAGTGCTCCAGACCAAGAGACCCAGTACTTC. This codes for CASSAPDQETQYF.

The gene calls are TRBV4-2 and TRBJ2-5, with 8 bases fitting TRBD2. This CDR3 is built from 16 residues. With 8 bases clipped from V and 1 base from J, the junction kept 12 bases outside the gene matches. Germline V lookup: CDR1 LGHNA, CDR2 YNFKEQ. The CDR3 sequence is CASGPGRGRLQETQYF. Written as DNA, the CDR3 is TGTGCCAGCGGCCCCGGGAGGGGCAGGCTCCAAGAGACCCAGTACTTC.

The rearrangement links TRBV4-1 to TRBJ1-4; no reliable D call. The V gene's germline CDR1 is MGHRA and CDR2 YSYEKL. The CDR3 contains 13 residues. Between the trimmed V and J ends, which lost 4 bases and 7 bases, there was a span of 10 bases. The CDR3 is CASSRPGGEKLFF. CDR3 DNA: TGCGCCAGCAGCCGGCCGGGCGGTGAAAAACTGTTTTTT.

The rearrangement uses TRBV5-1 and TRBJ1-1; D is possibly TRBD1 (6 bases). Germline CDR1 and CDR2: SGHRS and YFSETQ. V was shortened by 4 bases and J by 6 bases, with 16 bases between the two germline ends. CDR3 length: 14 residues. CDR3 in amino acids: CASSGGGSQAEAFF. Written as DNA, the CDR3 is TGCGCCAGCAGCGGAGGGGGGTCCCAGGCTGAAGCTTTCTTT. The whole variable domain, filled in from reference TRBV5-1 and TRBJ1-1, reads KAGVTQTPRYLIKTRGQQVTLSCSPISGHRSVSWYQQTPGQGLQFLFEYFSETQRNKGNFPGRFSGRQFSNSRSEMNVSTLELGDSALYLCASSGGGSQAEAFFGQGTRLTVV.

This clonotype was seen a few times. V is TRBV5-1 and J is TRBJ1-4; D uncertain. The length of the CDR3 is 14 residues. Germline V gene data show CDR1 as SGHRS and CDR2 as YFSETQ. The V and J ends lost 0 bases and 4 bases respectively, with 7 bases between them. In DNA form, the CDR3 reads TGCGCCAGCAGCTTGGCAGAGGGTAATGAAAAACTGTTTTTT. Protein: CASSLAEGNEKLFF.

This chain connects TRBV2 to TRBJ2-7; D possibly corresponds to TRBD2 (7 bases). CDR1 and CDR2 (germline): SNHLY, FYNNEI. The CDR3 loop spans 15 amino acids. V lost 7 bases to trimming and J lost 9 bases, with 25 bases between them. The CDR3 is CASTPWGGPEGVQYF. CDR3 coding DNA: TGTGCCAGCACGCCCTGGGGGGGGCCAGAAGGAGTGCAGTACTTC.

The rearrangement uses TRBV6-5 and TRBJ2-7, with 12 bases that match TRBD2. CDR1 is MNHEY and CDR2 is SVGAGI in the germline V gene. CDR3 length: 17 amino acids. The V segment lost 4 bases and the J segment 0 bases; nucleotides outside the gene matches: 7. The CDR3 region has the DNA TGTGCCAGCAGTTCCCTCACTAGCGGGGGGAACTCCTACGAGCAGTACTTC. Encoded protein: CASSSLTSGGNSYEQYF.

This clonotype was observed many times. V gene TRBV10-3 combines with J gene TRBJ2-7; possible D gene TRBD2, 6 bases. V was cut by 4 bases and J by 6 bases, with 22 bases left in between. The CDR3 length is 16 residues. Per germline, CDR1 ENHRY and CDR2 SYGVKD. The CDR3 region is CAISVGGQGIAAEQYF. The CDR3, as DNA: TGTGCCATCAGTGTTGGAGGGCAGGGCATAGCAGCCGAGCAGTACTTC.

CDR3 sequence: CSGKRDSGAKNIQYF. CDR3 DNA sequence: TGCAGTGGAAAACGGGACAGCGGAGCCAAAAACATTCAGTACTTC. The chain combines TRBV20-1 with TRBJ2-4; TRBD1 matches at 7 bases. In germline, CDR1 is DFQATT, CDR2 SNEGSKA (reference sequence). V dropped 7 bases and J dropped 0; count of bases not matched to a gene: 9. This CDR3 is built from 15 residues.

This sequence joins TRBV12-5 and TRBJ2-7, with D perhaps being TRBD1 or TRBD2 (6 bases each). Trimming cost V 3 bases and J 6 bases, with 12 bases left between them. Germline V gene data show CDR1 as LGHNT and CDR2 as FRNRAP. The CDR3 extends over 13 amino acids. The DNA of the CDR3 is TGTGCTAGTGGTTTTGGGGGGCTTGGCGAGCAGTACTTC. It specifies CASGFGGLGEQYF.

This clonotype was detected a few times. J is TRBJ1-1 and V is TRBV3-1, with D possibly being TRBD1 (5 bases). The CDR3 sequence is 18 residues long. The V end was cut by 0 bases, the J end by 2 bases, with 19 bases between. Germline V gene sequence: CDR1 LGHDT, CDR2 YNNKEL (reference sequence). The CDR3 spells CASSQEPRRQGFNTEAFF. The DNA for the CDR3 is TGTGCCAGCAGCCAAGAGCCCCGGAGGCAGGGCTTTAACACTGAAGCTTTCTTT.